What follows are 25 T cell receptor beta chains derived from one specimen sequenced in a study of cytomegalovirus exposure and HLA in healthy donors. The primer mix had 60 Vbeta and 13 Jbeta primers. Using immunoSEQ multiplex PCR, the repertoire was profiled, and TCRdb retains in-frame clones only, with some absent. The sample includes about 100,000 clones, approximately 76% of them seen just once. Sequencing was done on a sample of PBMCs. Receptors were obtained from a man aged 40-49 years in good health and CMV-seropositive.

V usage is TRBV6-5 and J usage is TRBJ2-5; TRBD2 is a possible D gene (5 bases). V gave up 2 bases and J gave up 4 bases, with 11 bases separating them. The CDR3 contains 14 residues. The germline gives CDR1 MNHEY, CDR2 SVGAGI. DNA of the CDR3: TGTGCCAGCAGTTACAGAACGGGGTTAGAGACCCAGTACTTC. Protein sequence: CASSYRTGLETQYF.

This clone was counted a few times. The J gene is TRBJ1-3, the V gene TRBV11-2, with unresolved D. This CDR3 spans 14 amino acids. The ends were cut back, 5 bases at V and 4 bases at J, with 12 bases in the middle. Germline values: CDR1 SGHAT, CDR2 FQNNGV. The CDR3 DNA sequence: TGTGCCAGCAGCCCGACGACACGCGGAAACACCATATATTTT. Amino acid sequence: CASSPTTRGNTIYF.

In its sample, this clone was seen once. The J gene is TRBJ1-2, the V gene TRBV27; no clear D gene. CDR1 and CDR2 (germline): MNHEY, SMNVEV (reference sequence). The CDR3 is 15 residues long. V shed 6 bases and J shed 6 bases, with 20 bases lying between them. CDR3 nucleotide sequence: TGTGCCAGCAGCCATTCTCGGGATTCCCTTGATGGCTACACCTTC. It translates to CASSHSRDSLDGYTF.

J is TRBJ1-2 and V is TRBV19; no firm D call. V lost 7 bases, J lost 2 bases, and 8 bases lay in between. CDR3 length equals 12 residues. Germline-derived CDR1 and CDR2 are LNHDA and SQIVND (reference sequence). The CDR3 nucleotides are TGTGCCAGTACAGAGGGCAACTATGGCTACACCTTC. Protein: CASTEGNYGYTF.

The CDR3 sequence is CASSFLPGGSTDTQYF. The DNA of the CDR3 is TGCGCCAGCAGCTTTCTTCCGGGGGGTAGCACAGATACGCAGTATTTT. The chain carries TRBV5-1 and TRBJ2-3; TRBD2 matches 7 bases. The CDR3 totals 16 residues. With 2 bases clipped from V and 0 bases from J, the junction kept 6 bases outside the gene matches. Germline V lookup: CDR1 SGHRS, CDR2 YFSETQ.

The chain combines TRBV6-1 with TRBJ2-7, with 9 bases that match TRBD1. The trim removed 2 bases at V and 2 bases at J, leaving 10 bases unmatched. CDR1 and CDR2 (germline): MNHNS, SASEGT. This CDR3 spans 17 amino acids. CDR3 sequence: CASSEKTGTGSTYEQYF. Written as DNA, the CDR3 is TGTGCCAGCAGTGAAAAAACCGGGACAGGGTCAACCTACGAGCAGTACTTC.

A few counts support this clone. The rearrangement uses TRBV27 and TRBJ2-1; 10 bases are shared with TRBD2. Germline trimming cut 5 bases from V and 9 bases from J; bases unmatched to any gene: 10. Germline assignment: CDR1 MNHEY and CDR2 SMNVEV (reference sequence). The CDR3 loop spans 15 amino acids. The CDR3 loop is CASSESSGGPVEQFF. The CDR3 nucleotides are TGTGCCAGCAGTGAGTCTAGCGGGGGTCCTGTTGAGCAGTTCTTC.

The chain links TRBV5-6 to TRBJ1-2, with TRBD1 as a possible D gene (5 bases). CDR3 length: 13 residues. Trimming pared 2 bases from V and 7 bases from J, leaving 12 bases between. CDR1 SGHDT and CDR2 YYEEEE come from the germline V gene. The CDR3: CASSLPSGLGYTF. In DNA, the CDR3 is TGTGCCAGCAGCTTACCTTCAGGGCTTGGCTACACCTTC.

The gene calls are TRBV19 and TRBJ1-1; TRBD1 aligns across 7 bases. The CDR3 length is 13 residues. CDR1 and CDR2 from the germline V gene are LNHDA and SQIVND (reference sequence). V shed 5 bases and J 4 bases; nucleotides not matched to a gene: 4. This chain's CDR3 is CASSLRQGTEAFF. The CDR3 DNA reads TGTGCCAGTAGTCTAAGACAGGGCACTGAAGCTTTCTTT. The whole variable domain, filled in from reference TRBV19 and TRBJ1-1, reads DGGITQSPKYLFRKEGQNVTLSCEQNLNHDAMYWYRQDPGQGLRLIYYSQIVNDFQKGDIAEGYSVSREKKESFPLTVTSAQKNPTAFYLCASSLRQGTEAFFGQGTRLTVV.

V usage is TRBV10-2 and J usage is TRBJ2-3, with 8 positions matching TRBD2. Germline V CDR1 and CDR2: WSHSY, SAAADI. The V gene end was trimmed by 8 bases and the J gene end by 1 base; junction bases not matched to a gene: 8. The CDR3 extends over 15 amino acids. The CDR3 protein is CASSPSAGGTDTQYF. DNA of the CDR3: TGCGCCAGCTCCCCCTCAGCGGGGGGCACAGATACGCAGTATTTT.

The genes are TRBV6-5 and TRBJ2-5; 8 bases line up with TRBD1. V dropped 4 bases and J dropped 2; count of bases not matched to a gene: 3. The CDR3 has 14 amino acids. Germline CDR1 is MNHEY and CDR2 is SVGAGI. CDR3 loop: CASSFRTGQETQYF. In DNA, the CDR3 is TGTGCCAGCAGTTTCCGGACAGGGCAAGAGACCCAGTACTTC.

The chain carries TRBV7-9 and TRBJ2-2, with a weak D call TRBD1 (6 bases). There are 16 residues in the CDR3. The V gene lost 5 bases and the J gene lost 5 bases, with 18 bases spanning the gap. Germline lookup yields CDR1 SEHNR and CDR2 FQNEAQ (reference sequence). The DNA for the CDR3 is TGTGCCAGCAGCCCCGATGGGGGACACTGGACCGGGGAGCTGTTTTTT. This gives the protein CASSPDGGHWTGELFF. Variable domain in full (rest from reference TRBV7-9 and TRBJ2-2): DTGVSQNPRHKITKRGQNVTFRCDPISEHNRLYWYRQTLGQGPEFLTYFQNEAQLEKSRLLSDRFSAERPKGSFSTLEIQRTEQGDSAMYLCASSPDGGHWTGELFFGEGSRLTVL.

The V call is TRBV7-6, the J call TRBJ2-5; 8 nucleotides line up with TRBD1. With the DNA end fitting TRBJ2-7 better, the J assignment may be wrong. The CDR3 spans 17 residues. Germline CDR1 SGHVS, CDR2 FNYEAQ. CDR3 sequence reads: CASSPRLGGRGLHEQYF. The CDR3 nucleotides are TGTGCCAGCAGCCCCAGACTGGGGGGCAGGGGGCTCCACGAGCAGTACTTC.

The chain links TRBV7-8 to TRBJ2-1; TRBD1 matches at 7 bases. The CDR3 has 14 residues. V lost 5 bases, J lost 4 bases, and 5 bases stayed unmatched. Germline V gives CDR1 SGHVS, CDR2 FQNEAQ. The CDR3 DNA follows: TGTGCCAGCAGCCAGCCGGGACAGTACAATGAGCAGTTCTTC. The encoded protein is CASSQPGQYNEQFF.

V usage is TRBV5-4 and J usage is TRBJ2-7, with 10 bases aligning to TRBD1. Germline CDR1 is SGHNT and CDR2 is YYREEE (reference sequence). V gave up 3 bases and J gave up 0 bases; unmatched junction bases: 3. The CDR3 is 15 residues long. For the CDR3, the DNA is TGTGCCAGCAGCTGGGGACAGGGGCCCTCCTACGAGCAGTACTTC. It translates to CASSWGQGPSYEQYF.

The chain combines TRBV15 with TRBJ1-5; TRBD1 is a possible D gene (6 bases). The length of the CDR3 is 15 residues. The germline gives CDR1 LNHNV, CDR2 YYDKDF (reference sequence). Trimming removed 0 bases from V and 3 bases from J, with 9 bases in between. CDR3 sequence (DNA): TGTGCCACCAGCAGAGATAAGGGGGTCAATCAGCCCCAGCATTTT. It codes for CATSRDKGVNQPQHF.

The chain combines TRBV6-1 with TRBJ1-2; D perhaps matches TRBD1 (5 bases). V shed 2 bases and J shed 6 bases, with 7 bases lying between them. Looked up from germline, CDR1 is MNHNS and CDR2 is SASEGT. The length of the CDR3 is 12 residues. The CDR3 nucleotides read TGTGCCAGCAGTGAACGGGGGGATGGCTACACCTTC. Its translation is CASSERGDGYTF.

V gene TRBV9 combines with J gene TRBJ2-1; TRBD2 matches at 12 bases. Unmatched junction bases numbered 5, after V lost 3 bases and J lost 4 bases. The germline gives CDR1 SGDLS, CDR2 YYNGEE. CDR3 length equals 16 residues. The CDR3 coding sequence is TGTGCCAGCAGCGGACTAGCGGGGGCCCTGTACAATGAGCAGTTCTTC. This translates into CASSGLAGALYNEQFF.

Written as DNA, the CDR3 is TGTGCCAGCAGCTCGCCCGAGGGCAGGGAGGGCAATGAGCAGTTCTTC. Its protein is CASSSPEGREGNEQFF. J is TRBJ2-1 and V is TRBV11-3; 7 bases agree with TRBD2. Germline CDR1 reads SGHNT; CDR2 reads YENEEA. The CDR3 length is 16 residues. The junction had 12 bases not matched to a gene; V was cut back by 4 bases and J by 6 bases.

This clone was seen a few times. CDR3 nucleotides: TGTGCCAGCAGGCCACAGTACCCCATCCAAGAGACCCAGTACTTC. Translation gives CASRPQYPIQETQYF. The chain uses TRBV6-6 and TRBJ2-5; D gene unclear. Germline V gives CDR1 MNHNY, CDR2 SVGAGI (reference sequence). Trimming cost V 6 bases and J 1 base, with 15 bases left between them. The CDR3 contains 15 residues.

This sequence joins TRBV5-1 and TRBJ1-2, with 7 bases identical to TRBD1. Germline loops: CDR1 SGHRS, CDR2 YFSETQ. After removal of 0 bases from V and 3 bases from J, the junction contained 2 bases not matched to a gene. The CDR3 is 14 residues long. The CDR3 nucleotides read TGCGCCAGCAGCTTGGCCGGGACAGACTATGGCTACACCTTC. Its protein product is CASSLAGTDYGYTF.

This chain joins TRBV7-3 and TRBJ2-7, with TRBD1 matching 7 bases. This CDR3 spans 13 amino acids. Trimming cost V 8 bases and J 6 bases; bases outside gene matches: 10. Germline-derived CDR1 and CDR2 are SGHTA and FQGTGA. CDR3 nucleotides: TGTGCCAGCGGGGGACAGAAGATCGCCGAGCAGTACTTC. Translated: CASGGQKIAEQYF.

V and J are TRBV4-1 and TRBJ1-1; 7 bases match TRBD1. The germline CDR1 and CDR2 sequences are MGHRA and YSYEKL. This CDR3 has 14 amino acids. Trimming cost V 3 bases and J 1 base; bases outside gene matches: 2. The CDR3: CASSHGTANTEAFF. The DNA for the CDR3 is TGCGCCAGCAGCCACGGGACAGCGAACACTGAAGCTTTCTTT.

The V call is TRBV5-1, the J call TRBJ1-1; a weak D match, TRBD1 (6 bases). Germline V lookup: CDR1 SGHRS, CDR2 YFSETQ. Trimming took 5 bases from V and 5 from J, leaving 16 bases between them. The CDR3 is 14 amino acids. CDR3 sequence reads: CASRTTGTTTEAFF. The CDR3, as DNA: TGCGCCAGCAGAACCACAGGGACAACAACTGAAGCTTTCTTT.

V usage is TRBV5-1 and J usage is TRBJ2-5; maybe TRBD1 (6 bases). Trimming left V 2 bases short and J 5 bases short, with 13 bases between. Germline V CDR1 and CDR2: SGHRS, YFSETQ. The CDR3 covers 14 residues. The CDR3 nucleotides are TGCGCCAGCAGCTTAGGTCACAGGGAGGAGACCCAGTACTTC. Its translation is CASSLGHREETQYF.